This T cell receptor beta chain was sequenced during a study of T-cell memory formation after mild COVID-19. In the study overall: The two donors had largely donor-specific TCR clusters.

TCRdb independently ran MiXCR on the 5' RACE reads; one entry per CDR3 protein. The table lists some 330,000 distinct CDR3 sequences, around 20% of them singletons. Comments on this clonotype: What it binds is not known.

CDR1 SGHAT and CDR2 FQNNGV come from the germline V gene. After removal of 4 bases from V and 0 bases from J, the junction contained 1 base not matched to a gene. CDR3 length: 15 amino acids. Study findings and constraints: Among clones peaking at day 37 in the second wave, SARS-CoV-2 specificity remained unconfirmed. Detection of some responders pre-infection suggested pre-existing cross-reactive memory T cells participated. Later expanders leaned CD4+, whereas clones that contracted between day 15 and 85 were balanced CD4/CD8.

Sequencing was carried out using PBMCs or a T cell subset sorted from them (not recorded which). This sequence originates from an adult woman who had mild COVID-19 (a few samples of this study predate the infection). Cell type and time point are not known. This chain uses TRBV11-2 with TRBJ2-5; 11 bases line up with TRBD2. Here the CDR3 reads CASSSGLADQETQYF. CDR3 DNA: TGTGCCAGCAGCTCGGGACTAGCGGACCAAGAGACCCAGTACTTC. The whole variable domain, remainder taken from reference TRBV11-2 and TRBJ2-5, is EAGVAQSPRYKIIEKRQSVAFWCNPISGHATLYWYQQILGQGPKLLIQFQNNGVVDDSQLPKDRFSAERLKGVDSTLKIQPAKLEDSAVYLCASSSGLADQETQYFGPGTRLLVL.